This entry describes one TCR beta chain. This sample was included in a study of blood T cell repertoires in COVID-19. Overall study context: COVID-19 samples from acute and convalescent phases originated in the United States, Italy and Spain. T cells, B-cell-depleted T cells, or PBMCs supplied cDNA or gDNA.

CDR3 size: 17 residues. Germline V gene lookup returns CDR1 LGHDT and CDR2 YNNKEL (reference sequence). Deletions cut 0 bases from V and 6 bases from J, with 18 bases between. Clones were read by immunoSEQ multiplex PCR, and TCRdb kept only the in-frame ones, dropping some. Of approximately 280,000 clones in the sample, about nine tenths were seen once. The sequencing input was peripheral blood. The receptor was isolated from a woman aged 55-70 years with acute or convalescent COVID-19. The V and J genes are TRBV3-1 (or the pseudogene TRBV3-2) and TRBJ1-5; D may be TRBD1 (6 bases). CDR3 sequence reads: CASSQDLRTVESQPQHF. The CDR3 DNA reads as TGTGCCAGCAGCCAAGATCTCAGGACAGTAGAGAGTCAGCCCCAGCATTTT.